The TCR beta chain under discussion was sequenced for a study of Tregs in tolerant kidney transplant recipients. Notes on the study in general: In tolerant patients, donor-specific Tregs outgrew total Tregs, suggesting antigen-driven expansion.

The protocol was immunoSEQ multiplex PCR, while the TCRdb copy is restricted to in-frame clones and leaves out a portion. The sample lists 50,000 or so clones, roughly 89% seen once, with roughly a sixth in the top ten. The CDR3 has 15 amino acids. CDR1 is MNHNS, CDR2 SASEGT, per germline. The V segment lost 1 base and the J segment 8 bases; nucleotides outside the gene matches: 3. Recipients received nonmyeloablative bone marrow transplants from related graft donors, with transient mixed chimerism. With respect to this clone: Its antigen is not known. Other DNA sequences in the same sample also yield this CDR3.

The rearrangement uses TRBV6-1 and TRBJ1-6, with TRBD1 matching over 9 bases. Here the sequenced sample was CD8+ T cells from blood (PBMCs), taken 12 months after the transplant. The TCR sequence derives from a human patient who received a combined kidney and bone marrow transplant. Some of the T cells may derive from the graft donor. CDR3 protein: CASSEDRGLYSPLHF. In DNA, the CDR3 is TGTGCCAGCAGTGAAGACAGGGGGCTTTATTCACCCCTCCACTTT.